This T cell receptor (beta chain) was sequenced during a study of shared clonotypes between healthy human individuals. Germline V CDR1 and CDR2: WSHSY, SAAADI. V was pared by 6 bases and J by 4 bases, with 10 bases between. The CDR3 spans 12 residues. The genomic DNA of each subset was split evenly across several immunoSEQ plates. Some clones are missing from TCRdb's copy, which holds only in-frame ones; the method was immunoSEQ multiplex PCR. The sample consists of around 430,000 clones, roughly 77% of them appearing once. The TCR sequence derives from a woman aged 40 to 55 in good health. Some clones in this sample may be carry-over from other donors' samples. The sequencing input was PBMCs. The V call is TRBV10-2, the J call TRBJ2-7; D gene uncertain. DNA for the CDR3: TGCGCCAGCAGGGACCACCAATACGAGCAGTACTTC. This sequence encodes CASRDHQYEQYF.